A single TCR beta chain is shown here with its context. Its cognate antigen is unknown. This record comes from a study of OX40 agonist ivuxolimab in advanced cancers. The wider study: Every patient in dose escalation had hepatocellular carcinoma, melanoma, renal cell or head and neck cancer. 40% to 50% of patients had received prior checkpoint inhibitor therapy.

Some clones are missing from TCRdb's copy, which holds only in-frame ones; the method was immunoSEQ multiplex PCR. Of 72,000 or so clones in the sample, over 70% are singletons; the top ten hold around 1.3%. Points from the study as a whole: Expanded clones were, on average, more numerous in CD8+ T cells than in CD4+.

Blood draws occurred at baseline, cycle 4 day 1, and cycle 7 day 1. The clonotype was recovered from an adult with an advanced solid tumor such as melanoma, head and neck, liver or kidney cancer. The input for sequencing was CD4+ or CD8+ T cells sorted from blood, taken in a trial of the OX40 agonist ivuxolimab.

This chain's CDR3 is CASSYTGRNSPLHF. The CDR3 bases are TGTGCCAGCAGTTACACAGGGAGGAATTCACCCCTCCACTTT. The chain joins TRBV6-6 to TRBJ1-6; tentative D call: TRBD1 (6 bases). CDR3 length equals 14 residues. Germline V gives CDR1 MNHNY, CDR2 SVGAGI (reference sequence). V lost 2 bases, J lost 7 bases, and 9 bases lay in between.